This entry features one T cell receptor beta chain sequence. TCRdb's table, derived via immunoSEQ multiplex PCR, lists solely in-frame clones and lacks some. The table shows roughly 200,000 clones, with 85% occurring only once. The data stem from a study of blood T cell repertoires in COVID-19. Study background: Sample material is recorded as cDNA or gDNA derived from T cells, B-cell-depleted T cells, or PBMCs.

Germline CDR1 SGDLS, CDR2 YYNGEE. The V gene end was trimmed by 4 bases and the J gene end by 3 bases; junction bases not matched to a gene: 7. The CDR3 has 15 residues. The chain recombines TRBV9 with TRBJ1-3, with 7 bases matching TRBD1. The sample consisted of peripheral blood. This TCR was recovered from a woman older than 75 with acute or convalescent COVID-19. For the CDR3, the DNA is TGTGCCAGCAGCCCAGGGGGAGTGGGTGGAAACACCATATATTTT. Its protein product is CASSPGGVGGNTIYF.